Following are 20 T cell receptor beta chains from one sample sequenced in a study of OX40 agonist ivuxolimab in advanced cancers. Sequenced by immunoSEQ multiplex PCR; TCRdb stores in-frame clones only, minus some. Counted here are roughly 90,000 clones, around nine tenths occurring once; the ten biggest clones make up under 0.8%. This sample comprised CD4+ or CD8+ T cells sorted from blood, obtained in a trial of the OX40 agonist ivuxolimab. These TCRs come from an adult with an advanced solid tumor such as melanoma, head and neck, liver or kidney cancer.

As DNA, the CDR3 is TGTGCCAGTAGTACCCCGAGGGGACGTAATTCACCCCTCCACTTT. Its translation: CASSTPRGRNSPLHF. V gene TRBV19 combines with J gene TRBJ1-6, with D possibly matching TRBD1 (5 bases). V was trimmed by 4 bases and J by 6 bases, leaving 13 bases between them. Looked up from germline, CDR1 is LNHDA and CDR2 is SQIVND (reference sequence). The CDR3 is 15 residues long. Full variable domain (remainder filled in from reference TRBV19 and TRBJ1-6): DGGITQSPKYLFRKEGQNVTLSCEQNLNHDAMYWYRQDPGQGLRLIYYSQIVNDFQKGDIAEGYSVSREKKESFPLTVTSAQKNPTAFYLCASSTPRGRNSPLHFGNGTRLTVT.

V gene TRBV28 combines with J gene TRBJ2-4; D might be TRBD2 (5 bases). From germline, CDR1 is MDHEN and CDR2 SYDVKM. Trimming stripped 7 bases from V and 8 bases from J, with 9 bases between. The CDR3 loop spans 11 amino acids. The CDR3 loop reads CASTAGHIQYF. For the CDR3, the DNA is TGTGCCAGCACGGCGGGCCACATTCAGTACTTC.

This sequence joins TRBV6-5 and TRBJ2-3; the D gene could be TRBD1 or TRBD2 (5 bases each). The CDR3 spans 12 residues. Trimming took 6 bases from V and 4 from J, leaving 8 bases between them. The germline V gene encodes CDR1 MNHEY and CDR2 SVGAGI. The CDR3 DNA follows: TGTGCCAGCAGCCGGGGCCCAGATACGCAGTATTTT. As protein: CASSRGPDTQYF.

This chain joins TRBV7-2 and TRBJ2-3; unclear D gene. The CDR3 covers 14 residues. The ends were cut back, 1 base at V and 2 bases at J, with 7 bases in the middle. The germline CDR1 and CDR2 sequences are SGHTA and FQGNSA. CDR3 DNA: TGTGCCAGCAGCTTAGGGCTAGACACAGATACGCAGTATTTT. Residues: CASSLGLDTDTQYF.

The chain employs TRBV27 and TRBJ1-5; D ambiguous. Trimming removed 6 bases from V and 5 bases from J, with 11 bases in between. Germline V CDR1 and CDR2: MNHEY, SMNVEV (reference sequence). The CDR3 contains 13 residues. CDR3 protein: CASSKYPDQPQHF. CDR3 nucleotide sequence: TGTGCCAGCAGCAAGTACCCCGATCAGCCCCAGCATTTT.

The chain employs TRBV7-2 and TRBJ2-1; possibly TRBD1 or TRBD2 for D (5 bases each). Germline loops: CDR1 SGHTA, CDR2 FQGNSA. There are 12 residues in the CDR3. Trimming cost V 11 bases and J 6 bases, with 14 bases left between them. CDR3 residues: CALRDGVNEQFF. The DNA for the CDR3 is TGTGCCTTAAGGGACGGTGTCAATGAGCAGTTCTTC.

The CDR3 protein is CASITPGQGKDGYTF. CDR3 nucleotides: TGTGCCAGTATAACTCCGGGACAGGGAAAGGATGGCTACACCTTC. The genes are TRBV28 and TRBJ1-2; 9 bases fit TRBD1. CDR1 and CDR2 (germline): MDHEN, SYDVKM. With V trimmed by 9 bases and J by 6 bases, 14 bases remained unmatched. The CDR3 is 15 residues long.

The J gene is TRBJ2-7, the V gene TRBV29-1; TRBD1 matches 9 bases. With V trimmed by 4 bases and J by 3 bases, 7 bases remained unmatched. The CDR3 loop spans 14 amino acids. CDR1 and CDR2 from the germline V gene are SQVTM and ANQGSEA. The DNA for the CDR3 is TGCAGCGTTGTAGAGGGACAGGGTGGCTACGAGCAGTACTTC. Its protein is CSVVEGQGGYEQYF.

This clone was picked up a small number of times. V usage is TRBV11-1 and J usage is TRBJ1-6; D is ambiguous. V gave up 5 bases and J gave up 7 bases, with 15 bases separating them. In germline, CDR1 is SGHAT, CDR2 FQDESV (reference sequence). This CDR3 has 15 amino acids. CDR3 DNA sequence: TGTGCCAGCAGCCCCCACCAGTTTGCCAATTCACCCCTCCACTTT. Amino acid sequence: CASSPHQFANSPLHF.

This clone was seen a single time. The chain is built from TRBV7-2 and TRBJ1-2; unclear D gene. This CDR3 comprises 12 residues. From germline, CDR1 is SGHTA and CDR2 FQGNSA. V lost 5 bases to trimming and J lost 3 bases, with 7 bases between them. CDR3 nucleotide sequence: TGTGCCAGCAGCACACCCTACTATGGCTACACCTTC. Translating it yields CASSTPYYGYTF. The whole variable domain, remainder taken from reference TRBV7-2 and TRBJ1-2, is GAGVSQSPSNKVTEKGKDVELRCDPISGHTALYWYRQSLGQGLEFLIYFQGNSAPDKSGLPSDRFSAERTGGSVSTLTIQRTQQEDSAVYLCASSTPYYGYTFGSGTRLTVV.

This chain uses TRBV6-5 with TRBJ1-2; TRBD1 is a possible D gene (5 bases). Germline-derived CDR1 and CDR2 are MNHEY and SVGAGI. CDR3 size: 11 residues. Trimming left V 6 bases short and J 7 bases short, with 9 bases between. CDR3 region: CASRGDSGYTF. The CDR3 DNA sequence: TGTGCCAGCAGAGGGGACTCTGGCTACACCTTC.

The chain carries TRBV7-2 and TRBJ2-1, with D perhaps TRBD1 or TRBD2 (5 bases each). CDR1 and CDR2 (germline): SGHTA, FQGNSA. This CDR3 region has 12 residues. V lost 8 bases and J lost 13, with 18 bases in between. CDR3 sequence (DNA): TGTGCCAGCTCAATCGGGGCCAGACAACAGTTCTTC. This translates into CASSIGARQQFF.

This sequence joins TRBV30 and TRBJ1-1, with D uncertain. Germline V lookup: CDR1 GTSNPN, CDR2 SVGIG (reference sequence). CDR3 length equals 13 residues. V gave up 0 bases and J gave up 1 base, with 6 bases separating them. CDR3 loop: CAWSVTQNTEAFF. As DNA, the CDR3 is TGTGCCTGGAGTGTAACCCAGAACACTGAAGCTTTCTTT.

This clone showed up just a few times. The chain employs TRBV7-8 and TRBJ1-2; no clear D gene. The CDR3 has 13 amino acids. V was cut by 0 bases and J by 4 bases, with 6 bases left in between. Per germline, CDR1 SGHVS and CDR2 FQNEAQ. The CDR3 region is CASSLAVGYGYTF. DNA of the CDR3: TGTGCCAGCAGCTTAGCGGTGGGCTATGGCTACACCTTC.

The rearrangement joins TRBV7-2 to TRBJ1-4, with D unclear. CDR3 length: 12 residues. V lost 1 base and J 8 bases, leaving 5 bases between the germline ends. In germline, CDR1 is SGHTA, CDR2 FQGNSA. The CDR3 DNA follows: TGTGCCAGCAGCTTAGTGAAGGAAAAACTGTTTTTT. It yields the protein CASSLVKEKLFF. Based on the CDR3 plus reference TRBV7-2 and TRBJ1-4, the full variable domain is GAGVSQSPSNKVTEKGKDVELRCDPISGHTALYWYRQSLGQGLEFLIYFQGNSAPDKSGLPSDRFSAERTGGSVSTLTIQRTQQEDSAVYLCASSLVKEKLFFGSGTQLSVL.

The gene calls are TRBV4-3 and TRBJ1-4; D is unresolved. This CDR3 has 14 amino acids. CDR1 LGHNA and CDR2 YSLEER come from the germline V gene. Trimming took off 4 bases at V and 14 bases at J, with 20 bases between the two ends. CDR3 loop: CASSLLDRGGPLFF. The CDR3 bases are TGCGCCAGCAGCCTATTAGATCGGGGAGGGCCCCTGTTTTTT.

This rearrangement joins TRBV29-1 to TRBJ1-2; D unclear. The CDR3 is 11 residues long. Trimming took off 4 bases at V and 4 bases at J, with 7 bases between the two ends. CDR1 is SQVTM, CDR2 ANQGSEA, per germline. The CDR3: CSVGEIYGYTF. CDR3 coding DNA: TGCAGCGTTGGAGAGATCTATGGCTACACCTTC.

This clone was found a few times. V is TRBV7-3 and J is TRBJ2-7; TRBD2 agrees at 7 bases. From germline, CDR1 is SGHTA and CDR2 FQGTGA. The CDR3 covers 14 residues. V gave up 3 bases and J gave up 4 bases; unmatched junction bases: 6. CDR3 in amino acids: CASSFGLVGYEQYF. DNA for the CDR3: TGTGCCAGCAGCTTTGGACTAGTCGGGTACGAGCAGTACTTC. Combining the CDR3 with reference TRBV7-3 and TRBJ2-7 gives the whole variable domain GAGVSQTPSNKVTEKGKYVELRCDPISGHTALYWYRQSLGQGPEFLIYFQGTGAADDSGLPNDRFFAVRPEGSVSTLKIQRTERGDSAVYLCASSFGLVGYEQYFGPGTRLTVT.

The gene calls are TRBV7-2 and TRBJ2-6; TRBD1 matches 7 bases. Per germline, CDR1 SGHTA and CDR2 FQGNSA. This CDR3 is 15 amino acids long. V lost 5 bases, J lost 1 base, and 2 bases stayed unmatched. The CDR3 DNA reads as TGTGCCAGCAGCCGACAGGGATCTGGGGCCAACGTCCTGACTTTC. It is translated as CASSRQGSGANVLTF.

The rearrangement links TRBV28 to TRBJ2-2, with 8 bases lining up with TRBD1. The germline V gene has CDR1 MDHEN and CDR2 SYDVKM. This CDR3 is 15 amino acids long. J was trimmed by 3 bases and V by 4 bases; bases with no gene match: 4. CDR3: CASSYSGGYTGELFF. As DNA, the CDR3 is TGTGCCAGCAGTTATTCAGGGGGCTACACCGGGGAGCTGTTTTTT.